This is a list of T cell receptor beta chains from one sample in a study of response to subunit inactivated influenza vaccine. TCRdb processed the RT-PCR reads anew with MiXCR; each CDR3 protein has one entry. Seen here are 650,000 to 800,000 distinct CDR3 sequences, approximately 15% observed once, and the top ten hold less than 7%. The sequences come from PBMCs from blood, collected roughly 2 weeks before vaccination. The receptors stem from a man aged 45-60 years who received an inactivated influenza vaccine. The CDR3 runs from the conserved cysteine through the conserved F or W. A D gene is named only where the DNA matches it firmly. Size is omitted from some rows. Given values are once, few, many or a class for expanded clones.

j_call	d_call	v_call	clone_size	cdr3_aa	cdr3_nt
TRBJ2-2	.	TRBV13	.	CASSLGWAQSTGELFF	TGTGCCAGCAGCTTAGGATGGGCACAGTCGACCGGGGAGCTGTTTTTT
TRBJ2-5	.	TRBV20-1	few	CSARDRAERETQYF	TGCAGTGCTAGAGATCGGGCGGAACGGGAGACCCAGTACTTC
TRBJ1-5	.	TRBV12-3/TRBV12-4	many	CASSQGSHQPQHF	TGTGCCAGCAGCCAGGGTAGTCATCAGCCCCAGCATTTT
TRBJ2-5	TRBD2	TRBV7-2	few	CASSLGLLAGAQETQYF	TGTGCCAGCAGCTTAGGGTTGCTAGCGGGGGCACAAGAGACCCAGTACTTC
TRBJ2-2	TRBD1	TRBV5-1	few	CASRLSIGQGNTGELFF	TGCGCCAGCAGGCTGAGTATTGGACAGGGGAACACCGGGGAGCTGTTTTTT
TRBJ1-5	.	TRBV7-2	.	CASSLSRGSSQPQHF	TGTGCCAGCAGCTTAAGTCGAGGGTCAAGTCAGCCCCAGCATTTT
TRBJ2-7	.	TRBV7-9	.	CASSPLGGPPYEQYF	TGTGCCAGCAGCCCGTTGGGGGGGCCCCCCTACGAGCAGTACTTC
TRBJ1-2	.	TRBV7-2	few	CASSRSGGGVLYGYTF	TGTGCCAGCAGCAGATCGGGAGGGGGAGTTTTGTATGGCTACACCTTC
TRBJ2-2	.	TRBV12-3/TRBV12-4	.	CASSPKNTGELFF	TGTGCCAGCAGTCCCAAGAACACCGGGGAGCTGTTTTTT
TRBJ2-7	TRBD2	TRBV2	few	CAIKGPAGGSSYEQYF	TGTGCCATTAAAGGTCCAGCGGGAGGGAGCTCCTACGAGCAGTACTTC
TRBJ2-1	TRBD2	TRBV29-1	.	CSFTLAAPEQFF	TGCAGCTTCACCCTAGCGGCCCCTGAGCAGTTCTTC
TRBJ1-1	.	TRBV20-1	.	CSARDPGLRAFF	TGCAGTGCTAGAGATCCGGGGCTCCGAGCTTTCTTT
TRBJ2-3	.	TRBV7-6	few	CASSPMGRFRGDTQYF	TGTGCCAGCAGCCCGATGGGCCGATTTCGAGGAGATACGCAGTATTTT
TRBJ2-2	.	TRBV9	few	CASSVRQNTGELFF	TGTGCCAGCAGCGTTCGACAGAACACCGGGGAGCTGTTTTTT
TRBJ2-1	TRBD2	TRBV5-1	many	CASSSTGLANEQFF	TGCGCCAGCAGCTCGACCGGACTAGCCAATGAGCAGTTCTTC
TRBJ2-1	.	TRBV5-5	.	CASSRVRASSISDEQFF	TGTGCCAGCAGCCGGGTAAGGGCCTCGAGTATTTCCGATGAGCAGTTCTTC
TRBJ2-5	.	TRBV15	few	CATSRDIQGETQYF	TGTGCCACCAGCAGAGATATCCAGGGAGAGACCCAGTACTTC
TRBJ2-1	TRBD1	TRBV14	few	CASSHGQGWNEQFF	TGTGCCAGCAGCCACGGACAGGGATGGAATGAGCAGTTCTTC
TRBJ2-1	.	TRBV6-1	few	CASSGVGSGLYNEQFF	TGTGCCAGCAGTGGGGTTGGGAGCGGCCTATACAATGAGCAGTTCTTC
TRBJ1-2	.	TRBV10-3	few	CAISEGAGAGGYTF	TGTGCCATCAGTGAGGGCGCAGGGGCGGGTGGCTACACCTTC
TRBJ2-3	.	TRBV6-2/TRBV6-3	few	CASSYWGAGTDTQYF	TGTGCCAGCAGTTACTGGGGCGCCGGAACAGATACGCAGTATTTT
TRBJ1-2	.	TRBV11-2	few	CASSLVARDDYGYTF	TGTGCCAGCAGCTTAGTTGCCAGGGACGACTATGGCTACACCTTC
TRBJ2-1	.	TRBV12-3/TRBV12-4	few	CASRGAPYEQFF	TGTGCCAGCAGGGGGGCCCCTTATGAGCAGTTCTTC
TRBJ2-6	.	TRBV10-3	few	CATKQASGANVLTF	TGTGCCACTAAACAGGCCTCTGGGGCCAACGTCCTGACTTTC
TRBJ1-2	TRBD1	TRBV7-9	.	CASSRGQGRLNGYTF	TGTGCCAGCAGCCGAGGACAGGGAAGGTTGAATGGCTACACCTTC
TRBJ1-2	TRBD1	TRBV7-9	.	CASSRGQLWGYGYTF	TGTGCCAGCAGCCGGGGACAGCTGTGGGGCTATGGCTACACCTTC
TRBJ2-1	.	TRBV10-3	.	CAISEDPYNEQFF	TGTGCCATCAGTGAGGATCCGTACAATGAGCAGTTCTTC
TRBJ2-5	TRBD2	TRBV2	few	CASRSGLASQETQYF	TGTGCCAGCAGGTCCGGACTAGCGTCACAAGAGACCCAGTACTTC
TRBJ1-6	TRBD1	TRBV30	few	CAWSGQGNSPLHF	TGTGCCTGGAGTGGACAGGGAAATTCACCCCTCCACTTT
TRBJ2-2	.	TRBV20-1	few	CSARDGTANTGELFF	TGCAGTGCTAGAGATGGGACGGCGAACACCGGGGAGCTGTTTTTT
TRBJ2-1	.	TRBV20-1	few	CSARVGRVSYNEQFF	TGCAGTGCTAGAGTGGGGCGAGTATCCTACAATGAGCAGTTCTTC
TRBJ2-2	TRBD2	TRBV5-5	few	CASSLVSGSWIAGELFF	TGTGCCAGCAGCTTGGTTAGCGGGAGTTGGATAGCCGGGGAGCTGTTTTTT
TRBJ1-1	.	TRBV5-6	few	CASSLVQGSTEAFF	TGTGCCAGCAGCTTGGTTCAGGGGAGCACTGAAGCTTTCTTT
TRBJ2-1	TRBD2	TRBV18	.	CASSPASGSSYNEQFF	TGTGCCAGCTCACCAGCAAGCGGGAGCTCCTACAATGAGCAGTTCTTC
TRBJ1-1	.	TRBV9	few	CASSQGAEAFF	TGTGCCAGCAGCCAAGGGGCTGAAGCTTTCTTT
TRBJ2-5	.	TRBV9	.	CASSARGETQYF	TGTGCCAGCAGCGCACGCGGGGAGACCCAGTACTTC
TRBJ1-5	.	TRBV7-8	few	CASSSSGERNQPQHF	TGTGCCAGCAGCTCATCAGGGGAGCGCAATCAGCCCCAGCATTTT
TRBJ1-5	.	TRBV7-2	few	CASSLASGTPNQPQHF	TGTGCCAGCAGCTTAGCTTCCGGGACACCGAATCAGCCCCAGCATTTT
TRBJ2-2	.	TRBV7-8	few	CASRSDRIVLNTGELFF	TGTGCCAGCAGATCGGACAGAATCGTATTGAACACCGGGGAGCTGTTTTTT
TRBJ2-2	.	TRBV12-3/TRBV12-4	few	CASRPRRDQPNTGELFF	TGTGCCAGCAGACCCCGCCGGGACCAACCCAACACCGGGGAGCTGTTTTTT
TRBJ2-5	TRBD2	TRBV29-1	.	CSGGTSGRDVKTQYF	TGCAGCGGTGGGACTAGCGGGAGGGACGTCAAGACCCAGTACTTC
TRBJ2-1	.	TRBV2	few	CASSAAGEVNNEQFF	TGTGCCAGCAGTGCAGCAGGGGAGGTTAACAATGAGCAGTTCTTC
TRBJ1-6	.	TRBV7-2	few	CASSYLQGPLHF	TGTGCCAGCAGCTATCTACAGGGACCCCTCCACTTT
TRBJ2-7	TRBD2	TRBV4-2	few	CASSQETSGRAGGSYEQYF	TGTGCCAGCAGCCAAGAGACTAGCGGGAGGGCCGGAGGCTCCTACGAGCAGTACTTC
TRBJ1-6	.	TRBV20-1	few	CSARVPGRNTPLHF	TGCAGTGCTAGAGTGCCAGGGAGGAATACACCCCTCCACTTT
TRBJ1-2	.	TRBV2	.	CASSVRGALNYGYTF	TGTGCCAGCAGTGTACGAGGGGCTCTTAACTATGGCTACACCTTC
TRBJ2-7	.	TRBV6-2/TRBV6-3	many	CASSYSRVLYEQYF	TGTGCCAGCAGTTACTCTCGGGTTCTGTACGAGCAGTACTTC
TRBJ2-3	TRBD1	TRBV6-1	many	CASRLKWAGGPDTQYF	TGTGCCAGCAGACTTAAATGGGCAGGGGGACCAGATACGCAGTATTTT
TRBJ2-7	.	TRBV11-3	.	CASSLGAEAEQYF	TGTGCCAGCAGCTTAGGGGCAGAAGCCGAGCAGTACTTC